Listed here is a single T cell receptor (beta chain). The antigen remains undetermined. This specimen belongs to a study of OX40 agonist ivuxolimab in advanced cancers. The protocol was immunoSEQ multiplex PCR, while the TCRdb copy is restricted to in-frame clones and leaves out a portion. The table records 50,000 to 75,000 clones, about 90% of them present only once. Germline V lookup: CDR1 GTSNPN, CDR2 SVGIG (reference sequence). CDR3 length equals 11 residues. Trimming left V 5 bases short and J 3 bases short, with 8 bases between. Findings and caveats of the study: Some of the lowest clonal expansion was seen in partial responders at 0.1-3.0 mg/kg.

The sequence derives from an adult with an advanced solid tumor such as melanoma, head and neck, liver or kidney cancer. The chain uses TRBV30 and TRBJ2-7; D possibly uses TRBD1 or TRBD2 (5 bases each). The material was CD4+ or CD8+ T cells sorted from blood, obtained in a trial of the OX40 agonist ivuxolimab. The CDR3 sequence: CAWGDHYEQYF. In nucleotides, the CDR3 is TGTGCCTGGGGGGACCACTACGAGCAGTACTTC.